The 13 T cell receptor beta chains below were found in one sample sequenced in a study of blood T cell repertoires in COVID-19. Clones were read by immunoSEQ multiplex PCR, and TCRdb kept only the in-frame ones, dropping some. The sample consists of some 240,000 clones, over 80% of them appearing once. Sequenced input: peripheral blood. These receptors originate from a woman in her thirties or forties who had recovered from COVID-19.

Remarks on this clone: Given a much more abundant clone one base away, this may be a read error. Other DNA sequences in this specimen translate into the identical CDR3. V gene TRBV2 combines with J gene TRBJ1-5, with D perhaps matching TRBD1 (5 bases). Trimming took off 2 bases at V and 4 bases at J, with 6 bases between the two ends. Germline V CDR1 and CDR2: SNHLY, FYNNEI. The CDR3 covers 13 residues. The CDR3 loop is CASSEQGNQPQHF. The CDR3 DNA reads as TGTGCCAGCAGTGAACAGGGAAATCAGCCCCAGCATTTT. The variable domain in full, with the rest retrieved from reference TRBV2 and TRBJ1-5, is EPEVTQTPSHQVTQMGQEVILRCVPISNHLYFYWYRQILGQKVEFLVSFYNNEISEKSEIFDDQFSVERPDGSNFTLKIRSTKLEDSAMYFCASSEQGNQPQHFGDGTRLSIL.

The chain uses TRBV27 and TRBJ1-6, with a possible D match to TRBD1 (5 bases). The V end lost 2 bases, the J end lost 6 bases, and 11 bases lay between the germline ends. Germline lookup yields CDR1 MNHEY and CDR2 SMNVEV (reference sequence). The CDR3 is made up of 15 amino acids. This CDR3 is CASSLNRQLNSPLHF. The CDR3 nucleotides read TGTGCCAGCAGTTTAAACCGACAGCTTAATTCACCCCTCCACTTT.

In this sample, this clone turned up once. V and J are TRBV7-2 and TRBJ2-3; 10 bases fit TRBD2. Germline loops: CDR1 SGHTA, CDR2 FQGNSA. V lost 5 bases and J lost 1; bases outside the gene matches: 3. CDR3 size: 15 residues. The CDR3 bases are TGTGCCAGCAGCACAGGGACTAGCGGCACAGATACGCAGTATTTT. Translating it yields CASSTGTSGTDTQYF.

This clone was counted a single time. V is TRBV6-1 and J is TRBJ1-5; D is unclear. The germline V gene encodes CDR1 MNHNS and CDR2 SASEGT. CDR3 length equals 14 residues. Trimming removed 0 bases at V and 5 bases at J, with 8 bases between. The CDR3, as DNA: TGTGCCAGCAGTGAAGCAGGAGGAGATCAGCCCCAGCATTTT. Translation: CASSEAGGDQPQHF.

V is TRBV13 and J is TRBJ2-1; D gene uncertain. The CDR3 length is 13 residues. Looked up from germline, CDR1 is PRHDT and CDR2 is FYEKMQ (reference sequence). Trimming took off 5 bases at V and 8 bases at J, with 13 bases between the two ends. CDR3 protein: CASSANSLDEQFF. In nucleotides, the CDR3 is TGTGCCAGCAGCGCGAACAGCTTGGATGAGCAGTTCTTC.

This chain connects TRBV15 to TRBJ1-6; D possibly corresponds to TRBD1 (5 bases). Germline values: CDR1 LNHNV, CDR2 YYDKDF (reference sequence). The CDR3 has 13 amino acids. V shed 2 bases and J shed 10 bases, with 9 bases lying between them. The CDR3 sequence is CATSRKQVSPLHF. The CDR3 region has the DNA TGTGCCACCAGCAGAAAACAGGTGTCACCCCTCCACTTT. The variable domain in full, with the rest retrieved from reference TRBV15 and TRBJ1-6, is DAMVIQNPRYQVTQFGKPVTLSCSQTLNHNVMYWYQQKSSQAPKLLFHYYDKDFNNEADTPDNFQSRRPNTSFCFLDIRSPGLGDTAMYLCATSRKQVSPLHFGNGTRLTVT.

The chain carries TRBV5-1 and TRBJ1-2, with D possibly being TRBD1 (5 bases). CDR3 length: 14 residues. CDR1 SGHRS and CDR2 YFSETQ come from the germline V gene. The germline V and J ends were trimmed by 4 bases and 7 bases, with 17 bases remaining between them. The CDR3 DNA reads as TGCGCCAGCAGCGGGGGGGAAACCCTTTTTGGCTACACCTTC. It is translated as CASSGGETLFGYTF. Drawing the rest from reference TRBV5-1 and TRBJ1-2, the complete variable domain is KAGVTQTPRYLIKTRGQQVTLSCSPISGHRSVSWYQQTPGQGLQFLFEYFSETQRNKGNFPGRFSGRQFSNSRSEMNVSTLELGDSALYLCASSGGETLFGYTFGSGTRLTVV.

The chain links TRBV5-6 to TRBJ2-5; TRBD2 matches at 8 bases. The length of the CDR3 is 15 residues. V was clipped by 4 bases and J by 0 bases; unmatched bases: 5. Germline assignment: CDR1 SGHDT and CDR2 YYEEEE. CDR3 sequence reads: CASSGGGGYQETQYF. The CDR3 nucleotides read TGTGCCAGCAGCGGGGGCGGGGGGTACCAAGAGACCCAGTACTTC. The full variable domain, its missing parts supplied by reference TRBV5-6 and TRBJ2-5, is DAGVTQSPTHLIKTRGQQVTLRCSPKSGHDTVSWYQQALGQGPQFIFQYYEEEERQRGNFPDRFSGHQFPNYSSELNVNALLLGDSALYLCASSGGGGYQETQYFGPGTRLLVL.

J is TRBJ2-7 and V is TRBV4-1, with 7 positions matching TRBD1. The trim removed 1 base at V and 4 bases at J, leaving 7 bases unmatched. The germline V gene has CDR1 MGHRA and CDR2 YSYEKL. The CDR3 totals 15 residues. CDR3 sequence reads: CASSQGEGGIYEQYF. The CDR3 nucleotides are TGCGCCAGCAGCCAAGGAGAAGGGGGCATATACGAGCAGTACTTC.

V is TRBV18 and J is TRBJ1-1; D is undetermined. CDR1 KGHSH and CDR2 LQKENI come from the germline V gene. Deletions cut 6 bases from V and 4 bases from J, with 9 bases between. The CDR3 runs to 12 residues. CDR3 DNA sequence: TGTGCCAGCTCTGAGGTTAGCACTGAAGCTTTCTTT. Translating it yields CASSEVSTEAFF.

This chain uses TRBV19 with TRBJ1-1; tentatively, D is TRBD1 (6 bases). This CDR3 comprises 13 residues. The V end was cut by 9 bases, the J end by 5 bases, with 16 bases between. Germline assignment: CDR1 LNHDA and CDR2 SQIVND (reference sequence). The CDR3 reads CASRAGASTEAFF. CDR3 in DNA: TGTGCCAGCCGGGCGGGGGCGAGTACTGAAGCTTTCTTT. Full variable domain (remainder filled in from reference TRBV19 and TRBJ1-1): DGGITQSPKYLFRKEGQNVTLSCEQNLNHDAMYWYRQDPGQGLRLIYYSQIVNDFQKGDIAEGYSVSREKKESFPLTVTSAQKNPTAFYLCASRAGASTEAFFGQGTRLTVV.

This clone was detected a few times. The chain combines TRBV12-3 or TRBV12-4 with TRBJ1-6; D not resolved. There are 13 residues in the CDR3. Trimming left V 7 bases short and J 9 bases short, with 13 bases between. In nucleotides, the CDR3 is TGTGCCAGCACATCAGACATAGGTTCACCCCTCCACTTT. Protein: CASTSDIGSPLHF.

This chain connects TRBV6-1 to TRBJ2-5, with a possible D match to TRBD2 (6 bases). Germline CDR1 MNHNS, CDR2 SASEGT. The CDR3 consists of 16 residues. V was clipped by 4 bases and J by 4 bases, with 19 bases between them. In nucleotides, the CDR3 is TGTGCCAGCAGTGTTCTACCGGGACTGACAACAGAGACCCAGTACTTC. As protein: CASSVLPGLTTETQYF.